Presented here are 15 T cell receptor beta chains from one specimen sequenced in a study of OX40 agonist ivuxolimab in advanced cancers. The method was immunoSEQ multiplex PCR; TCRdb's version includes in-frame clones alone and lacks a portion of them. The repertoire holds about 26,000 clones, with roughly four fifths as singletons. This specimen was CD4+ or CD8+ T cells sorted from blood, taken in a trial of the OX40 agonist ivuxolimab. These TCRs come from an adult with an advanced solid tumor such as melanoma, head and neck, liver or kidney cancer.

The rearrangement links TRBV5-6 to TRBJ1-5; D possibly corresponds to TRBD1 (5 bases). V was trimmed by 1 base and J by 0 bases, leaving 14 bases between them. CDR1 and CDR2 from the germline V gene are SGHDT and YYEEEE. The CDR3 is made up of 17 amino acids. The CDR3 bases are TGTGCCAGCAGCTTGTGGCTGGGGGACGATAGCAATCAGCCCCAGCATTTT. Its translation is CASSLWLGDDSNQPQHF.

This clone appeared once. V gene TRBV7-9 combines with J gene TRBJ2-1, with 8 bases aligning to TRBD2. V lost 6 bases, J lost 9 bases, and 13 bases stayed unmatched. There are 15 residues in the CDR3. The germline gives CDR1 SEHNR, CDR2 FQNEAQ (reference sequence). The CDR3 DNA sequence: TGTGCCAGCAGGTCGACGCCGGGACTAGTTGGTGAGCAGTTCTTC. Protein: CASRSTPGLVGEQFF.

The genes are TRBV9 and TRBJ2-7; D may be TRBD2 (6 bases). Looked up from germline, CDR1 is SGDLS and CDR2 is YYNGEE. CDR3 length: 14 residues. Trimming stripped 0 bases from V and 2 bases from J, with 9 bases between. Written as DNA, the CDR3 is TGTGCCAGCAGCGTAGGGGGGGAAACCTACGAGCAGTACTTC. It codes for CASSVGGETYEQYF.

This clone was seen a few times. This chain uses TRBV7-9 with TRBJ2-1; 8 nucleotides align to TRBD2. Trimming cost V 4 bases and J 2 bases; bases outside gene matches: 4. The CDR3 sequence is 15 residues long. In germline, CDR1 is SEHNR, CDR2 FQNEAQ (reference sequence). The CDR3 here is CASSSGGRPYNEQFF. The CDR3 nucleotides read TGTGCCAGCAGCTCGGGGGGGCGACCCTACAATGAGCAGTTCTTC. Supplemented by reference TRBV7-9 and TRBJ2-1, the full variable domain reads DTGVSQNPRHKITKRGQNVTFRCDPISEHNRLYWYRQTLGQGPEFLTYFQNEAQLEKSRLLSDRFSAERPKGSFSTLEIQRTEQGDSAMYLCASSSGGRPYNEQFFGPGTRLTVL.

CDR3 amino acids: CASSPIKDSGYGYTF. The CDR3, as DNA: TGTGCCAGCAGCCCCATAAAGGACAGCGGATATGGCTACACCTTC. The chain has TRBV9 and TRBJ1-2; D may be TRBD1 (6 bases). The ends were cut back, 4 bases at V and 5 bases at J, with 18 bases in the middle. Germline V lookup: CDR1 SGDLS, CDR2 YYNGEE. This CDR3 region has 15 residues.

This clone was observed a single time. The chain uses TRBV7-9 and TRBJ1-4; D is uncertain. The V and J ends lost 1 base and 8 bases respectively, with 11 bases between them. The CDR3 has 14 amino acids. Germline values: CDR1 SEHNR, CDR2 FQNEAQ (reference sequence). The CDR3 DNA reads TGTGCCAGCAGCTTAGGTGGATATTGGGAAAAACTGTTTTTT. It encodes CASSLGGYWEKLFF.

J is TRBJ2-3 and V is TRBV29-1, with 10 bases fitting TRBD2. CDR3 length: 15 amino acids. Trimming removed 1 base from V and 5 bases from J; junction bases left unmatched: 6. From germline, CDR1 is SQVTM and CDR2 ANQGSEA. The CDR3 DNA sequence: TGCAGCGTTGAAGTCCCTCCTAGCGGGGGAGATACGCAGTATTTT. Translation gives CSVEVPPSGGDTQYF.

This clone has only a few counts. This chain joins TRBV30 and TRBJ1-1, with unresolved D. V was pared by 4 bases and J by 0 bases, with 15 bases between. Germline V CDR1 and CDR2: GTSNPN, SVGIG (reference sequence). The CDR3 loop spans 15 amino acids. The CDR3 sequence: CAWTHLGKLNTEAFF. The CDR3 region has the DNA TGTGCCTGGACCCACCTAGGAAAGTTGAACACTGAAGCTTTCTTT.

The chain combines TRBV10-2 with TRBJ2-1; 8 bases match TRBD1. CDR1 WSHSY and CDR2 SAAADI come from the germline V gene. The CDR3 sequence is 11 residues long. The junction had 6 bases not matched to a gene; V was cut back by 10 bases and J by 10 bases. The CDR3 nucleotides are TGCGCCATCTCGACAGGGGTAGAGCAGTTCTTC. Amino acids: CAISTGVEQFF.

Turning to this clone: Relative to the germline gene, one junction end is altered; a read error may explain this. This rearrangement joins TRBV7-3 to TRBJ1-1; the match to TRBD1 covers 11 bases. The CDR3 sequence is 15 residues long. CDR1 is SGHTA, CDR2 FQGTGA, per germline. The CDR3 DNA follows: TGCGCCAGCAGCCATGGGACAGGGGGTAGCACTGAAGCTTTCTTT. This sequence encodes CASSHGTGGSTEAFF.

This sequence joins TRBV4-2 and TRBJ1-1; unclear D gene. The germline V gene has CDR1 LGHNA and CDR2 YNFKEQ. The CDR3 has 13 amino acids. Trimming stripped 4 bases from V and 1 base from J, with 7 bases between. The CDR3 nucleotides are TGTGCCAGCAGCCCCAACCCGAACACTGAAGCTTTCTTT. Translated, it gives CASSPNPNTEAFF.

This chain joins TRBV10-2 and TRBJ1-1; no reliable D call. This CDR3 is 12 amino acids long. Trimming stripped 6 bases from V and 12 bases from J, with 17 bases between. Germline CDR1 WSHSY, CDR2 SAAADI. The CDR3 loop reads CASSHPGRGSFF. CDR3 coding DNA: TGCGCCAGCAGCCACCCAGGCCGGGGATCTTTCTTT.

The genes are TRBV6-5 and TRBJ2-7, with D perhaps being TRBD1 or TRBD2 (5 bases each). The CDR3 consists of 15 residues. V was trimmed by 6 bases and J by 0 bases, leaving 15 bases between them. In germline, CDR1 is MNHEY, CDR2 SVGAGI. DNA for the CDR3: TGTGCCAGCAGCGAGTGGACCGGGGCCTCCTACGAGCAGTACTTC. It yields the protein CASSEWTGASYEQYF.

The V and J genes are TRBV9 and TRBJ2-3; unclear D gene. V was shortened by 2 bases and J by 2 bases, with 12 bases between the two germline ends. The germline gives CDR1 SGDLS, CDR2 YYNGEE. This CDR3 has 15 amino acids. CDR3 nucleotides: TGTGCCAGCAGCGTTAGTTATTCTACCACAGATACGCAGTATTTT. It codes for CASSVSYSTTDTQYF. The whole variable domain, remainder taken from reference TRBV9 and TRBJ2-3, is DSGVTQTPKHLITATGQRVTLRCSPRSGDLSVYWYQQSLDQGLQFLIQYYNGEERAKGNILERFSAQQFPDLHSELNLSSLELGDSALYFCASSVSYSTTDTQYFGPGTRLTVL.

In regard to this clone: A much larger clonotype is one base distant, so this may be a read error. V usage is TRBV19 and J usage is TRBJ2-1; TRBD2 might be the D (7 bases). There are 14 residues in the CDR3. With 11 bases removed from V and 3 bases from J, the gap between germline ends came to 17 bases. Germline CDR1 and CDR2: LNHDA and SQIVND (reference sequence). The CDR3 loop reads CAGSPGGSYNEQFF. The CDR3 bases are TGTGCCGGCAGCCCGGGGGGCAGCTACAATGAGCAGTTCTTC. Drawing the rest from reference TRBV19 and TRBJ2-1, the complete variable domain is DGGITQSPKYLFRKEGQNVTLSCEQNLNHDAMYWYRQDPGQGLRLIYYSQIVNDFQKGDIAEGYSVSREKKESFPLTVTSAQKNPTAFYLCAGSPGGSYNEQFFGPGTRLTVL.